The 27 T cell receptor beta chains below all came from one sample that was sequenced in a study of OX40 agonist ivuxolimab in advanced cancers. Profiled with immunoSEQ multiplex PCR; TCRdb holds only in-frame clones, not every one. The data contain about 67,000 clones, 85% of them singletons. The sample here was CD4+ or CD8+ T cells sorted from blood, taken in a trial of the OX40 agonist ivuxolimab. The receptors were sampled from an adult with an advanced solid tumor such as melanoma, head and neck, liver or kidney cancer.

V usage is TRBV4-1 and J usage is TRBJ2-1, with D perhaps TRBD1 (5 bases). The CDR3 length is 14 residues. Germline CDR1 MGHRA, CDR2 YSYEKL. Trimming removed 4 bases at V and 4 bases at J, with 11 bases between. CDR3 coding DNA: TGCGCCAGCAGCCTAGAGACAGATTACAATGAGCAGTTCTTC. Protein: CASSLETDYNEQFF.

This clone was observed a handful of times. The genes are TRBV7-2 and TRBJ1-2; the D is unclear. The CDR3 is made up of 13 amino acids. The ends were cut back, 6 bases at V and 0 bases at J, with 8 bases in the middle. Germline V gives CDR1 SGHTA, CDR2 FQGNSA. The CDR3 DNA reads TGTGCCAGCAGGGCACCCTCTAACTATGGCTACACCTTC. Its translation: CASRAPSNYGYTF.

This clone was detected only a few times. The rearrangement uses TRBV18 and TRBJ2-2; D ambiguous. CDR1 and CDR2 (germline): KGHSH, LQKENI. Deletions cut 4 bases from V and 0 bases from J, with 12 bases between. This CDR3 spans 16 amino acids. CDR3 region: CASSRASPANTGELFF. CDR3 bases: TGTGCCAGCTCACGGGCCAGCCCTGCGAACACCGGGGAGCTGTTTTTT. Combining the CDR3 with reference TRBV18 and TRBJ2-2 gives the whole variable domain NAGVMQNPRHLVRRRGQEARLRCSPMKGHSHVYWYRQLPEEGLKFMVYLQKENIIDESGMPKERFSAEFPKEGPSILRIQQVVRGDSAAYFCASSRASPANTGELFFGEGSRLTVL.

This chain connects TRBV10-2 to TRBJ1-5; D might be TRBD1 (5 bases). Trimming removed 5 bases from V and 6 bases from J, with 11 bases in between. The germline gives CDR1 WSHSY, CDR2 SAAADI. The CDR3 contains 13 residues. The CDR3 DNA reads as TGCGCCAGCAGTAGGGGTCCCAGTCAGCCCCAGCATTTT. This sequence encodes CASSRGPSQPQHF.

This chain uses TRBV7-2 with TRBJ2-7; 7 bases align to TRBD1. V trimming: 3 bases; J trimming: 4 bases; junction bases outside the gene matches: 6. This CDR3 spans 14 amino acids. Germline V gene data show CDR1 as SGHTA and CDR2 as FQGNSA. The CDR3 spells CASSFNRGWYEQYF. In DNA form, the CDR3 reads TGTGCCAGCAGCTTTAACAGGGGCTGGTACGAGCAGTACTTC. Combining the CDR3 with reference TRBV7-2 and TRBJ2-7 gives the whole variable domain GAGVSQSPSNKVTEKGKDVELRCDPISGHTALYWYRQSLGQGLEFLIYFQGNSAPDKSGLPSDRFSAERTGGSVSTLTIQRTQQEDSAVYLCASSFNRGWYEQYFGPGTRLTVT.

The chain combines TRBV9 with TRBJ1-1; D is possibly TRBD1 (6 bases). CDR3 length: 18 amino acids. Between the trimmed V and J ends, which lost 0 bases and 2 bases, there was a span of 20 bases. Germline CDR1 and CDR2: SGDLS and YYNGEE. The CDR3 loop reads CASSVAPGEGSGNTEAFF. For the CDR3, the DNA is TGTGCCAGCAGCGTAGCCCCAGGGGAGGGATCGGGTAACACTGAAGCTTTCTTT.

V gene TRBV7-9 combines with J gene TRBJ1-5, with TRBD1 matching 7 bases. The CDR3 totals 15 residues. In germline, CDR1 is SEHNR, CDR2 FQNEAQ (reference sequence). The V segment lost 2 bases and the J segment 3 bases; nucleotides outside the gene matches: 4. The CDR3 DNA follows: TGTGCCAGCAGCTTAACAGGGGCTACCAATCAGCCCCAGCATTTT. This sequence encodes CASSLTGATNQPQHF.

The rearrangement joins TRBV7-8 to TRBJ2-2; D might be TRBD1 or TRBD2, each matching 8 bases. V lost 5 bases and J 0 bases, leaving 13 bases between the germline ends. Per germline, CDR1 SGHVS and CDR2 FQNEAQ. The CDR3 consists of 16 residues. This CDR3 is CASSRGGQANTGELFF. CDR3 DNA: TGTGCCAGCAGCCGGGGGGGACAGGCGAACACCGGGGAGCTGTTTTTT.

This clone was counted between two and nine times. This chain connects TRBV7-2 to TRBJ2-3, with D unclear. V lost 3 bases, J lost 5 bases, and 6 bases lay in between. The CDR3 totals 12 residues. Germline values: CDR1 SGHTA, CDR2 FQGNSA. The CDR3, as DNA: TGTGCCAGCAGCTTCATAGTAGATACGCAGTATTTT. Residues: CASSFIVDTQYF.

The rearrangement joins TRBV5-1 to TRBJ2-2, with 10 bases lining up with TRBD1. Germline lookup yields CDR1 SGHRS and CDR2 YFSETQ. V trimming: 0 bases; J trimming: 6 bases; junction bases outside the gene matches: 5. The CDR3 is made up of 16 amino acids. The CDR3 sequence: CASSLAGTGVAGELFF. The CDR3 DNA sequence: TGCGCCAGCAGCTTGGCGGGGACAGGGGTTGCCGGGGAGCTGTTTTTT. The whole variable domain, filled in from reference TRBV5-1 and TRBJ2-2, reads KAGVTQTPRYLIKTRGQQVTLSCSPISGHRSVSWYQQTPGQGLQFLFEYFSETQRNKGNFPGRFSGRQFSNSRSEMNVSTLELGDSALYLCASSLAGTGVAGELFFGEGSRLTVL.

V is TRBV18 and J is TRBJ2-7; tentatively, D is TRBD1 or TRBD2 (5 bases each). The V and J ends lost 1 base and 3 bases respectively, with 10 bases between them. Germline V CDR1 and CDR2: KGHSH, LQKENI. This CDR3 comprises 14 residues. The CDR3 nucleotides read TGTGCCAGCTCACCACAGGGGACGTACTACGAGCAGTACTTC. This sequence encodes CASSPQGTYYEQYF.

The gene calls are TRBV19 and TRBJ2-7, with D possibly matching TRBD1 (6 bases). Germline values: CDR1 LNHDA, CDR2 SQIVND (reference sequence). V was pared by 4 bases and J by 5 bases, with 12 bases between. The length of the CDR3 is 13 residues. CDR3: CASSKGRGDEQYF. As DNA, the CDR3 is TGTGCCAGTAGTAAGGGCAGGGGAGACGAGCAGTACTTC.

This chain joins TRBV5-4 and TRBJ1-2; D is perhaps TRBD1 (5 bases). CDR3 size: 14 residues. Germline V gene sequence: CDR1 SGHNT, CDR2 YYREEE (reference sequence). Trimming left V 0 bases short and J 3 bases short, with 9 bases between. This CDR3 is CASSLVGADYGYTF. The CDR3 DNA reads TGTGCCAGCAGCTTGGTCGGGGCGGACTATGGCTACACCTTC.

This clone was counted between two and nine times. This chain joins TRBV7-3 and TRBJ1-1; TRBD1 matches 8 bases. V shed 2 bases, J shed 1 base, and the junction held 3 bases outside the gene matches. The CDR3 sequence is 15 residues long. Per the germline V gene, CDR1 is SGHTA and CDR2 is FQGTGA. CDR3 amino acids: CASSLLGTGNTEAFF. CDR3 DNA sequence: TGTGCCAGCAGCTTACTCGGGACAGGGAACACTGAAGCTTTCTTT.

This clone was detected only a few times. J is TRBJ2-5 and V is TRBV19, with D possibly being TRBD1 or TRBD2 (5 bases each). The CDR3 is 14 residues long. Trimming stripped 4 bases from V and 1 base from J, with 10 bases between. Germline CDR1 and CDR2: LNHDA and SQIVND (reference sequence). The DNA of the CDR3 is TGTGCCAGTAGTACGGGACGGTTCCAAGAGACCCAGTACTTC. Residues: CASSTGRFQETQYF.

The CDR3, as DNA: TGTGCCAGCTCACCACCTGGGCAGGACAATCAGCCCCAGCATTTT. Its protein is CASSPPGQDNQPQHF. J is TRBJ1-5 and V is TRBV18; D is unresolved. V was shortened by 0 bases and J by 3 bases, with 9 bases between the two germline ends. This CDR3 comprises 15 residues. Germline CDR1 and CDR2: KGHSH and LQKENI.

The chain links TRBV6-6 to TRBJ2-3, with 11 bases that match TRBD2. Germline CDR1 is MNHNY and CDR2 is SVGAGI (reference sequence). The CDR3 has 15 residues. V dropped 5 bases and J dropped 3; count of bases not matched to a gene: 4. CDR3 residues: CASSDPSGGTDTQYF. CDR3 bases: TGTGCCAGCAGTGACCCTAGCGGGGGGACAGATACGCAGTATTTT.

The V and J genes are TRBV27 and TRBJ1-5; D possibly corresponds to TRBD1 (5 bases). This CDR3 region has 15 residues. V was cut by 5 bases and J by 4 bases, with 15 bases left in between. CDR1 and CDR2 from the germline V gene are MNHEY and SMNVEV (reference sequence). CDR3 nucleotide sequence: TGTGCCAGCAGTCCGGCATCCAGGGCTAATCAGCCCCAGCATTTT. It is translated as CASSPASRANQPQHF.

V gene TRBV19 combines with J gene TRBJ2-2, with TRBD1 identical over 11 bases. Germline CDR1 and CDR2: LNHDA and SQIVND (reference sequence). Trimming took 1 base from V and 6 from J; bases not matched to a gene: 4. The CDR3 consists of 16 residues. Here the CDR3 reads CASSIGGQGASGELFF. For the CDR3, the DNA is TGTGCCAGTAGTATAGGCGGACAGGGGGCTTCCGGGGAGCTGTTTTTT.

The rearrangement joins TRBV7-9 to TRBJ2-1; the match to TRBD1 covers 7 bases. Germline-derived CDR1 and CDR2 are SEHNR and FQNEAQ (reference sequence). The CDR3 sequence is 15 residues long. V dropped 4 bases and J dropped 3; count of bases not matched to a gene: 6. The CDR3 DNA follows: TGTGCCAGCAGCTCGACGACAGGGTTCTACAATGAGCAGTTCTTC. It is translated as CASSSTTGFYNEQFF.

The chain recombines TRBV19 with TRBJ1-1, with unresolved D. The CDR3 covers 11 residues. Germline CDR1 and CDR2: LNHDA and SQIVND (reference sequence). V was trimmed by 7 bases and J by 0 bases, leaving 3 bases between them. CDR3 region: CASKMNTEAFF. Here the CDR3 DNA reads TGTGCCAGTAAAATGAACACTGAAGCTTTCTTT. The whole variable domain, remainder taken from reference TRBV19 and TRBJ1-1, is DGGITQSPKYLFRKEGQNVTLSCEQNLNHDAMYWYRQDPGQGLRLIYYSQIVNDFQKGDIAEGYSVSREKKESFPLTVTSAQKNPTAFYLCASKMNTEAFFGQGTRLTVV.

The chain joins TRBV7-2 to TRBJ2-1; D is perhaps TRBD1 (6 bases). Trimming shortened V by 7 bases and J by 2 bases, and 15 bases separated the two germline ends. This CDR3 has 15 amino acids. CDR1 is SGHTA, CDR2 FQGNSA, per germline. CDR3 sequence reads: CASTHQGYAYNEQFF. The CDR3 DNA sequence: TGTGCCAGCACCCATCAGGGGTACGCCTACAATGAGCAGTTCTTC.

V is TRBV5-1 and J is TRBJ2-5, with D hard to call. V lost 2 bases to trimming and J lost 2 bases, with 7 bases between them. This CDR3 spans 13 amino acids. Germline CDR1 SGHRS, CDR2 YFSETQ. The DNA of the CDR3 is TGCGCCAGCAGCTTTAGAGGTCAAGAGACCCAGTACTTC. Translated: CASSFRGQETQYF.

The rearrangement uses TRBV2 and TRBJ1-6; D not resolved. The V end was cut by 5 bases, the J end by 9 bases, with 20 bases between. This CDR3 has 16 residues. Germline CDR1 and CDR2: SNHLY and FYNNEI. CDR3 DNA sequence: TGTGCCAGCAGTCCTATACCCCAGGCATTGTTTTCACCCCTCCACTTT. It translates to CASSPIPQALFSPLHF. Variable domain in full (rest from reference TRBV2 and TRBJ1-6): EPEVTQTPSHQVTQMGQEVILRCVPISNHLYFYWYRQILGQKVEFLVSFYNNEISEKSEIFDDQFSVERPDGSNFTLKIRSTKLEDSAMYFCASSPIPQALFSPLHFGNGTRLTVT.

The rearrangement links TRBV7-9 to TRBJ1-1; D is uncertain. Germline CDR1 reads SEHNR; CDR2 reads FQNEAQ (reference sequence). V shed 0 bases and J shed 1 base, with 9 bases lying between them. The CDR3 totals 15 residues. The CDR3 spells CASSLALGRNTEAFF. DNA for the CDR3: TGTGCCAGCAGCTTAGCGTTGGGCAGGAACACTGAAGCTTTCTTT.

The chain has TRBV9 and TRBJ2-6; tentatively, D is TRBD1 or TRBD2 (5 bases each). Germline V gene sequence: CDR1 SGDLS, CDR2 YYNGEE. This CDR3 spans 16 amino acids. The germline V and J ends were trimmed by 1 base and 0 bases, with 8 bases remaining between them. CDR3 DNA: TGTGCCAGCAGCGTAAGAGGGGACTCTGGGGCCAACGTCCTGACTTTC. Translated, it gives CASSVRGDSGANVLTF. Together with reference TRBV9 and TRBJ2-6, the CDR3 gives the full variable domain: DSGVTQTPKHLITATGQRVTLRCSPRSGDLSVYWYQQSLDQGLQFLIQYYNGEERAKGNILERFSAQQFPDLHSELNLSSLELGDSALYFCASSVRGDSGANVLTFGAGSRLTVL.

V is TRBV29-1 and J is TRBJ1-5; TRBD1 might be the D (6 bases). Between the trimmed V and J ends, which lost 6 bases and 12 bases, there was a span of 15 bases. CDR3 length: 11 residues. Germline CDR1 reads SQVTM; CDR2 reads ANQGSEA. CDR3 sequence reads: CSVIRGESQHF. The DNA for the CDR3 is TGCAGCGTCATCAGGGGAGAGAGCCAGCATTTT.